These 4 T cell receptor beta chains were all obtained from the same sample, sequenced in a study of tumor and adjacent non-tumor tissue in lung cancer. The library came from three nested PCR rounds adapted from ARM-PCR protocols. TCRdb re-called the multiplex PCR reads through MiXCR, storing one row per CDR3 protein. The sample includes about 110,000 distinct CDR3 sequences, over 70% of them seen just once. This sample's RNA came from whole unsorted tissue. Sequencing was performed on lung tumor tissue. These receptors were collected from a man between 65 and 85 years old with non-small cell lung cancer.

This clonotype was detected only once. The junction departs from germline at one end; a sequencing error may be responsible. The chain couples TRBV19 to TRBJ2-2; a possible D gene is TRBD1 (6 bases). Per germline, CDR1 LNHDA and CDR2 SQIVND (reference sequence). The CDR3 totals 14 residues. The CDR3 DNA reads TGTCCCAGTCAGAAAACCACAGGGCTCAGGGACCTGTTTTTT. This sequence encodes CPSQKTTGLRDLFF.

This clonotype came up a few times. V gene TRBV5-5 combines with J gene TRBJ1-1; the D is unclear. Germline V gene sequence: CDR1 SGHKS, CDR2 YYEKEE (reference sequence). The V and J ends lost 4 bases and 4 bases respectively, with 14 bases between them. This CDR3 contains 14 residues. The CDR3 is CASSVDSQRTEAFF. CDR3 bases: TGTGCCAGCAGCGTAGACTCCCAGCGCACTGAAGCTTTCTTT.

As to this clonotype: Relative to the germline gene, one junction end is altered; a read error may explain this. J is TRBJ2-5 and V is TRBV4-3; D is possibly TRBD2 (6 bases). The CDR3 extends over 16 amino acids. Germline CDR1 and CDR2: LGHNA and YSLEER. This chain's CDR3 is CASSQAGGMGQETQYF. As DNA, the CDR3 is TGCGCTAGCAGCCAAGCCGGAGGGATGGGGCAAGAGACCCAGTACTTC.

By share, this clonotype ranks as medium-sized. The CDR3 nucleotides are TGCAGCGTTGATCGTCTAGCGGGAGTGACGCAGTATTTT. Its translation is CSVDRLAGVTQYF. The gene calls are TRBV29-1 and TRBJ2-3; 10 nucleotides match TRBD2. Trimming took 3 bases from V and 9 from J; bases not matched to a gene: 6. CDR1 and CDR2 (germline): SQVTM, ANQGSEA. The CDR3 extends over 13 amino acids.